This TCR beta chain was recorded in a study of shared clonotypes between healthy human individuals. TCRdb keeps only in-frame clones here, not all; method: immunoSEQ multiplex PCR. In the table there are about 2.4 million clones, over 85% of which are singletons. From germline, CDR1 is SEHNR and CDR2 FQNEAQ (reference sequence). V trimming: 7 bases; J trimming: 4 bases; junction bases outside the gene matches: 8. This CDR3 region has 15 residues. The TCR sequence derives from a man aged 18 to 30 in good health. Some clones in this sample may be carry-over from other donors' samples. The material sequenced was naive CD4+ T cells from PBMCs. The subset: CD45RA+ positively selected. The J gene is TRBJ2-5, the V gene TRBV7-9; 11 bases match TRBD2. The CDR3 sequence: CASTSTSGRGETQYF. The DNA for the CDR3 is TGTGCCAGCACCTCCACTAGCGGGAGAGGAGAGACCCAGTACTTC.